The 10 T cell receptor beta chains reported below all come from one sample, sequenced in a study of a mutant IDH1 vaccine in newly diagnosed glioma. The protocol was immunoSEQ multiplex PCR, while the TCRdb copy is restricted to in-frame clones and leaves out a portion. The sample carries almost 95,000 clones, just under 90% recorded once. Antigens of these TCRs are unknown. Sample time point: week 47, end of study. Every single dose of the vaccine, 300 ug of mutant IDH1 20-mer peptide, came with topical imiquimod. Sequences were derived from PBMCs, sampled from a glioma patient whose treatment included an IDH1 peptide vaccine. The receptors derive from a woman between 45 and 65 years old with glioma.

A few counts support this clone. This chain uses TRBV19 with TRBJ1-5; D unresolved. Per germline, CDR1 LNHDA and CDR2 SQIVND (reference sequence). CDR3 size: 14 residues. The germline V and J ends were trimmed by 7 bases and 2 bases, with 12 bases remaining between them. The CDR3 sequence is CASKIFGRNQPQHF. The CDR3 bases are TGTGCCAGTAAAATTTTCGGCCGCAATCAGCCCCAGCATTTT. Using reference TRBV19 and TRBJ1-5 for the parts outside the CDR3, the full variable domain is DGGITQSPKYLFRKEGQNVTLSCEQNLNHDAMYWYRQDPGQGLRLIYYSQIVNDFQKGDIAEGYSVSREKKESFPLTVTSAQKNPTAFYLCASKIFGRNQPQHFGDGTRLSIL.

The chain carries TRBV6-6 and TRBJ1-1, with unresolved D. V was clipped by 6 bases and J by 0 bases, with 11 bases between them. This CDR3 is 14 amino acids long. Per germline, CDR1 MNHNY and CDR2 SVGAGI (reference sequence). The CDR3 is CASSPPGLNTEAFF. Here the CDR3 DNA reads TGTGCCAGCAGCCCCCCCGGCCTGAACACTGAAGCTTTCTTT.

The chain recombines TRBV15 with TRBJ2-7; tentative D call: TRBD1 (6 bases). Deletions cut 0 bases from V and 5 bases from J, with 14 bases between. The CDR3 spans 15 residues. CDR1 and CDR2 from the germline V gene are LNHNV and YYDKDF (reference sequence). CDR3 sequence reads: CATSRDRRQADEQYF. CDR3 nucleotide sequence: TGTGCCACCAGCAGAGATCGTCGACAGGCGGACGAGCAGTACTTC.

The chain is built from TRBV15 and TRBJ2-5; D is possibly TRBD2 (5 bases). Trimming stripped 1 base from V and 5 bases from J, with 11 bases between. The CDR3 runs 14 residues. The germline gives CDR1 LNHNV, CDR2 YYDKDF (reference sequence). The CDR3 region has the DNA TGTGCCACCAGCAGAGGGACCAGAGGGGAGACCCAGTACTTC. Translating it yields CATSRGTRGETQYF.

This rearrangement joins TRBV5-1 to TRBJ1-1; 9 bases are shared with TRBD1. CDR1 SGHRS and CDR2 YFSETQ come from the germline V gene. The V and J ends lost 4 bases and 5 bases, in that order; junction bases with no gene match: 6. This CDR3 is 14 amino acids long. The CDR3 reads CASSQQGAGTEAFF. The DNA for the CDR3 is TGCGCCAGCAGCCAACAGGGGGCGGGAACTGAAGCTTTCTTT.

The V gene is TRBV28, the J gene TRBJ2-5; 8 bases align to TRBD1. Germline V gene sequence: CDR1 MDHEN, CDR2 SYDVKM. With V trimmed by 6 bases and J by 7 bases, 4 bases remained unmatched. The CDR3 has 12 amino acids. The CDR3 spells CASSKDRGTQYF. The CDR3 DNA reads as TGTGCCAGCAGCAAAGACAGGGGGACCCAGTACTTC.

The rearrangement uses TRBV28 and TRBJ1-2; D is ambiguous. This CDR3 is built from 12 residues. Deletions cut 5 bases from V and 3 bases from J, with 7 bases between. CDR1 and CDR2 (germline): MDHEN, SYDVKM. CDR3 nucleotides: TGTGCCAGCAGTGCGCGGGACTATGGCTACACCTTC. Residues: CASSARDYGYTF.

This clone was detected once. This chain uses TRBV11-1 with TRBJ2-7; 13 bases are a match to TRBD2. After removal of 5 bases from V and 7 bases from J, the junction contained 5 bases not matched to a gene. Per germline, CDR1 SGHAT and CDR2 FQDESV (reference sequence). This CDR3 is 14 amino acids long. DNA for the CDR3: TGTGCCAGCAGCACGACTAGCGGGAGGAATGAGCAGTACTTC. Amino acid sequence: CASSTTSGRNEQYF.

This chain uses TRBV7-8 with TRBJ2-1; D is unclear. The V end was cut by 0 bases, the J end by 8 bases, with 8 bases between. The CDR3 has 13 amino acids. Germline-derived CDR1 and CDR2 are SGHVS and FQNEAQ. In DNA, the CDR3 is TGTGCCAGCAGCTTAGCTAGCTATGATGAGCAGTTCTTC. Amino acid sequence: CASSLASYDEQFF.

This clone was counted only a few times. This rearrangement joins TRBV7-9 to TRBJ2-7; weak D call: TRBD1 (5 bases). Germline assignment: CDR1 SEHNR and CDR2 FQNEAQ (reference sequence). The CDR3 totals 14 residues. The V and J ends lost 1 base and 6 bases respectively, with 13 bases between them. The CDR3 DNA follows: TGTGCCAGCAGCTTAGACAGGTGGGGTAGCGAGCAGTACTTC. Protein product: CASSLDRWGSEQYF.